One and the same sample provided the 31 T cell receptor beta chains below, sequenced in a study of shared clonotypes between healthy human individuals. Method: immunoSEQ multiplex PCR; TCRdb's copy keeps in-frame clones and lacks some. The repertoire includes around 2,000,000 clones, about 92% of them detected once, and around 1.7% sits in the top ten. As defined, naive CD8 cells were CD45RO-negative and positively selected for CCR7, with terminally differentiated effector memory CD45RA+ cells excluded. Source material: naive CD8+ T cells from PBMCs. The receptors derive from a man younger than 30 in good health. Some clones in this sample may be carry-over from other donors' samples.

Remarks on this clone: At the DNA level, this CDR3 is encoded by other sequences in the same sample as well. The rearrangement links TRBV7-9 to TRBJ2-7; D unclear. The CDR3 consists of 11 residues. CDR1 is SEHNR, CDR2 FQNEAQ, per germline (reference sequence). Trimming stripped 5 bases from V and 2 bases from J, with 4 bases between. This CDR3 reads CASSATYEQYF. The CDR3 bases are TGTGCCAGCAGCGCCACCTACGAGCAGTACTTC.

The chain is built from TRBV7-3 and TRBJ1-2, with D tentatively TRBD1 (5 bases). The V end lost 5 bases, the J end lost 2 bases, and 15 bases lay between the germline ends. The CDR3 has 15 amino acids. Looked up from germline, CDR1 is SGHTA and CDR2 is FQGTGA. CDR3 amino acids: CASSLVRGENYGYTF. The CDR3, as DNA: TGTGCCAGCAGCCTAGTACGGGGGGAAAACTATGGCTACACCTTC.

The J gene is TRBJ2-1, the V gene TRBV4-1, with D maybe TRBD2 (5 bases). This CDR3 comprises 19 residues. The V gene lost 2 bases and the J gene lost 0 bases, with 20 bases spanning the gap. Germline V gene sequence: CDR1 MGHRA, CDR2 YSYEKL. The CDR3 nucleotides are TGCGCCAGCAGCCAATTAACCCTCCGACCAAGCGGCTCCTACAATGAGCAGTTCTTC. Its translation is CASSQLTLRPSGSYNEQFF.

Worth noting for this clone: Other DNA variants within this sample encode the same CDR3. The gene calls are TRBV6-1 and TRBJ1-1, with D tentatively TRBD1 (5 bases). The CDR3 runs 14 residues. V lost 2 bases and J lost 1, with 8 bases in between. Germline CDR1 reads MNHNS; CDR2 reads SASEGT. In DNA, the CDR3 is TGTGCCAGCAGTGAAACAGGCAGGAACACTGAAGCTTTCTTT. Translated, it gives CASSETGRNTEAFF.

Note on this clone: Other nucleotide sequences in the sample specify the same CDR3. The chain joins TRBV27 to TRBJ2-2; no reliable D call. The CDR3 runs to 12 residues. The germline V and J ends were trimmed by 3 bases and 4 bases, with 3 bases remaining between them. Germline CDR1 and CDR2: MNHEY and SMNVEV (reference sequence). In DNA form, the CDR3 reads TGTGCCAGCAGTTTTTTCACCGGGGAGCTGTTTTTT. Its translation: CASSFFTGELFF.

The chain couples TRBV29-1 to TRBJ2-7, with TRBD1 matching 11 bases. The CDR3 sequence is 15 residues long. Germline lookup yields CDR1 SQVTM and CDR2 ANQGSEA. V dropped 0 bases and J dropped 6; count of bases not matched to a gene: 7. The chain's CDR3 is CSVEDDRTGGREQYF. For the CDR3, the DNA is TGCAGCGTTGAAGATGATAGGACAGGGGGCCGCGAGCAGTACTTC.

CDR3 coding DNA: TGTGCCAGCAGCTTATGGCAGAACACCGGGGAGCTGTTTTTT. Translation gives CASSLWQNTGELFF. The rearrangement joins TRBV7-9 to TRBJ2-2, with D uncertain. The CDR3 runs to 14 residues. CDR1 is SEHNR, CDR2 FQNEAQ, per germline (reference sequence). Deletions cut 2 bases from V and 1 base from J, with 5 bases between.

The rearrangement links TRBV7-9 to TRBJ1-1, with a weak D call TRBD1 (5 bases). This CDR3 region has 17 residues. Germline assignment: CDR1 SEHNR and CDR2 FQNEAQ (reference sequence). Trimming pared 5 bases from V and 0 bases from J, leaving 19 bases between. CDR3 in DNA: TGTGCCAGCAGCCCTCCGGGGTGGGGGAAGGTGAACACTGAAGCTTTCTTT. Translated, it gives CASSPPGWGKVNTEAFF.

The chain carries TRBV5-4 and TRBJ2-7, with D tentatively TRBD1 or TRBD2 (5 bases each). The CDR3 totals 18 residues. In germline, CDR1 is SGHNT, CDR2 YYREEE (reference sequence). V dropped 1 base and J dropped 2 bases, with 22 bases sitting between them. The CDR3 is CASSLLSVSRDEAYEQYF. CDR3 DNA: TGTGCCAGCAGCTTGTTATCGGTGTCAAGGGACGAAGCCTACGAGCAGTACTTC. Complete variable domain (other parts from reference TRBV5-4 and TRBJ2-7): ETGVTQSPTHLIKTRGQQVTLRCSSQSGHNTVSWYQQALGQGPQFIFQYYREEENGRGNFPPRFSGLQFPNYSSELNVNALELDDSALYLCASSLLSVSRDEAYEQYFGPGTRLTVT.

The chain joins TRBV29-1 to TRBJ2-7, with 8 bases lining up with TRBD1. This CDR3 is 12 amino acids long. The V gene's germline CDR1 is SQVTM and CDR2 ANQGSEA. DNA of the CDR3: TGCAGTATCAGGGGGCCCCACTACGAGCAGTACTTC. This sequence encodes CSIRGPHYEQYF.

The genes are TRBV7-8 and TRBJ2-1; TRBD2 is a possible D gene (5 bases). CDR1 is SGHVS and CDR2 is FQNEAQ in the germline V gene. This CDR3 has 14 residues. V gave up 7 bases and J gave up 4 bases, with 14 bases separating them. CDR3 amino acids: CASTESGLYNEQFF. The CDR3 region has the DNA TGTGCCAGCACCGAATCTGGACTTTACAATGAGCAGTTCTTC.

This clone was observed a few times. The chain links TRBV28 to TRBJ1-5, with 7 bases aligning to TRBD1. The CDR3 is made up of 13 amino acids. In germline, CDR1 is MDHEN, CDR2 SYDVKM. Trimming cost V 11 bases and J 4 bases; bases outside gene matches: 8. CDR3 region: CAGKAGQNQPQHF. DNA of the CDR3: TGTGCCGGGAAAGCGGGACAGAATCAGCCCCAGCATTTT.

The J gene is TRBJ1-5, the V gene TRBV27, with D possibly TRBD1 on 5 matching bases. This CDR3 is 14 amino acids long. The V end was cut by 7 bases, the J end by 6 bases, with 16 bases between. The germline gives CDR1 MNHEY, CDR2 SMNVEV (reference sequence). Here the CDR3 reads CASTMVGGRQPQHF. CDR3 DNA: TGTGCCAGCACCATGGTCGGGGGTCGTCAGCCCCAGCATTTT.

This clone was seen a single time. The chain links TRBV9 to TRBJ2-1; tentative D call: TRBD2 (6 bases). The CDR3 runs 13 residues. Germline CDR1 reads SGDLS; CDR2 reads YYNGEE. Trimming removed 7 bases from V and 9 bases from J, with 17 bases in between. In DNA form, the CDR3 reads TGTGCCAGCTCCCCTGCTAGCGCCATTGAGCAGTTCTTC. The encoded protein is CASSPASAIEQFF.

The chain joins TRBV5-1 to TRBJ2-7; 7 bases map to TRBD2. The CDR3 has 14 residues. Germline lookup yields CDR1 SGHRS and CDR2 YFSETQ. Trimming took 2 bases from V and 3 from J; bases not matched to a gene: 5. The CDR3 region is CASSFASGVYEQYF. As DNA, the CDR3 is TGCGCCAGCAGCTTTGCTAGCGGCGTCTACGAGCAGTACTTC. The whole variable domain, filled in from reference TRBV5-1 and TRBJ2-7, reads KAGVTQTPRYLIKTRGQQVTLSCSPISGHRSVSWYQQTPGQGLQFLFEYFSETQRNKGNFPGRFSGRQFSNSRSEMNVSTLELGDSALYLCASSFASGVYEQYFGPGTRLTVT.

The rearrangement uses TRBV29-1 and TRBJ1-5; D unclear. There are 12 residues in the CDR3. Between the trimmed V and J ends, which lost 8 bases and 10 bases, there was a span of 18 bases. Germline-derived CDR1 and CDR2 are SQVTM and ANQGSEA. CDR3 residues: CSPLFENAPQHF. The CDR3 bases are TGCAGCCCCCTTTTTGAAAACGCTCCCCAGCATTTT. Supplemented by reference TRBV29-1 and TRBJ1-5, the full variable domain reads SAVISQKPSRDICQRGTSLTIQCQVDSQVTMMFWYRQQPGQSLTLIATANQGSEATYESGFVIDKFPISRPNLTFSTLTVSNMSPEDSSIYLCSPLFENAPQHFGDGTRLSIL.

V is TRBV4-3 and J is TRBJ2-7; TRBD2 matches 7 bases. CDR1 and CDR2 from the germline V gene are LGHNA and YSLEER. CDR3 length: 14 amino acids. Unmatched junction bases numbered 13, after V lost 8 bases and J lost 6 bases. The CDR3 sequence: CASSPGTGGGEQYF. CDR3 coding DNA: TGCGCCAGCTCTCCCGGTACGGGAGGTGGCGAGCAGTACTTC.

This clone was observed once. This chain joins TRBV28 and TRBJ1-2; tentatively, D is TRBD1 (5 bases). The germline V gene has CDR1 MDHEN and CDR2 SYDVKM. Trimming pared 3 bases from V and 8 bases from J, leaving 22 bases between. This CDR3 is built from 16 residues. The CDR3 here is CASSFESGGRGPGYTF. In DNA, the CDR3 is TGTGCCAGCAGTTTTGAGTCGGGGGGTCGGGGTCCCGGCTACACCTTC.

The genes are TRBV29-1 and TRBJ2-7, with 12 bases fitting TRBD2. Germline CDR1 SQVTM, CDR2 ANQGSEA. CDR3 length: 13 amino acids. V dropped 6 bases and J dropped 6; count of bases not matched to a gene: 6. The CDR3 loop reads CSVGLAGGFEQYF. The CDR3 coding sequence is TGCAGCGTGGGCCTAGCGGGGGGGTTCGAGCAGTACTTC.

The rearrangement uses TRBV15 and TRBJ2-1; 7 bases align to TRBD2. The CDR3 sequence is 17 residues long. V trimming: 5 bases; J trimming: 0 bases; junction bases outside the gene matches: 10. Germline V gives CDR1 LNHNV, CDR2 YYDKDF (reference sequence). This CDR3 reads CATSPLVSGASYNEQFF. The CDR3 region has the DNA TGTGCCACCAGCCCCCTCGTCAGCGGGGCCTCCTACAATGAGCAGTTCTTC.

This chain links TRBV19 with TRBJ2-2; 8 nucleotides match TRBD2. The V and J ends lost 10 bases and 2 bases, in that order; junction bases with no gene match: 9. CDR3 length: 15 residues. Germline V lookup: CDR1 LNHDA, CDR2 SQIVND (reference sequence). CDR3 DNA sequence: TGTGCCACGACGGTGACTAGCGCTAACACCGGGGAGCTGTTTTTT. Translation gives CATTVTSANTGELFF.

The chain is built from TRBV15 and TRBJ2-7; 8 bases are shared with TRBD1. The germline gives CDR1 LNHNV, CDR2 YYDKDF (reference sequence). After removal of 5 bases from V and 7 bases from J, the junction contained 10 bases not matched to a gene. The CDR3 consists of 14 residues. The CDR3 protein is CATSPDRDPSEQYF. In nucleotides, the CDR3 is TGTGCCACCAGCCCGGACAGGGACCCGTCGGAGCAGTACTTC.

The genes are TRBV7-8 and TRBJ2-1; D is undetermined. From germline, CDR1 is SGHVS and CDR2 FQNEAQ. CDR3 length: 13 amino acids. Trimming cost V 4 bases and J 7 bases, with 11 bases left between them. The CDR3 region has the DNA TGTGCCAGCAGCTATTCCCAGCCTAATGAGCAGTTCTTC. It encodes CASSYSQPNEQFF.

The chain combines TRBV5-1 with TRBJ2-3; maybe TRBD2 (5 bases). Germline assignment: CDR1 SGHRS and CDR2 YFSETQ. The CDR3 has 17 amino acids. V lost 4 bases and J lost 4, with 22 bases in between. Written as DNA, the CDR3 is TGCGCCAGCAGCATAACGGACCGGGCGGGTGGGCCAGATACGCAGTATTTT. It codes for CASSITDRAGGPDTQYF.

V and J are TRBV4-1 and TRBJ2-3, with D possibly TRBD2 on 5 matching bases. Trimming removed 4 bases from V and 1 base from J, with 12 bases in between. The CDR3 has 15 amino acids. Germline V gene data show CDR1 as MGHRA and CDR2 as YSYEKL. The CDR3: CASSPLGIGTDTQYF. CDR3 bases: TGCGCCAGCAGCCCCCTCGGGATAGGCACAGATACGCAGTATTTT.

This clone was detected only once. Here the CDR3 DNA reads TGTGCCAGCAGTTTAGGCGACAGTGGATTCTACGAGCAGTACTTC. This translates into CASSLGDSGFYEQYF. The gene calls are TRBV27 and TRBJ2-7, with D perhaps matching TRBD1 (5 bases). Trimming cost V 2 bases and J 3 bases, with 14 bases left between them. CDR1 MNHEY and CDR2 SMNVEV come from the germline V gene (reference sequence). This CDR3 contains 15 residues.

The J gene is TRBJ2-7, the V gene TRBV5-1, with D possibly being TRBD1 or TRBD2 (5 bases each). V lost 0 bases, J lost 1 base, and 14 bases lay in between. This CDR3 is 16 amino acids long. Germline V gene lookup returns CDR1 SGHRS and CDR2 YFSETQ. CDR3 in amino acids: CASSLGPGTGSYEQYF. The CDR3 bases are TGCGCCAGCAGCTTGGGCCCCGGGACGGGATCCTACGAGCAGTACTTC.

In this sample, this clone turned up once. The chain combines TRBV6-5 with TRBJ2-2; weak D call: TRBD1 (6 bases). V dropped 6 bases and J dropped 4 bases, with 15 bases sitting between them. The CDR3 sequence is 15 residues long. CDR1 is MNHEY and CDR2 is SVGAGI in the germline V gene. CDR3 sequence reads: CASSVQQGGTGELFF. CDR3 coding DNA: TGTGCCAGCAGCGTTCAACAGGGCGGCACCGGGGAGCTGTTTTTT.

On this clone: Sequence at one end of the junction differs from germline and may be a read error. The J gene is TRBJ1-2, the V gene TRBV4-2; no firm D call. There are 15 residues in the CDR3. The V gene's germline CDR1 is LGHNA and CDR2 YNFKEQ. CDR3 region: CVSSQDRRTSYGYTF. Here the CDR3 DNA reads TGTGTCAGCAGCCAAGATAGGCGGACCTCCTATGGCTACACCTTC.

The chain employs TRBV6-1 and TRBJ2-7; D perhaps matches TRBD1 (5 bases). The ends were cut back, 6 bases at V and 1 base at J, with 10 bases in the middle. The CDR3 covers 13 residues. Per the germline V gene, CDR1 is MNHNS and CDR2 is SASEGT. The CDR3 DNA reads as TGTGCCAGCAGCCAAGGGGCATCCTACGAGCAGTACTTC. Its protein product is CASSQGASYEQYF.

The V call is TRBV28, the J call TRBJ2-7, with D unclear. Between the trimmed V and J ends, which lost 2 bases and 0 bases, there was a span of 20 bases. The CDR3 is 18 residues long. Germline V lookup: CDR1 MDHEN, CDR2 SYDVKM. CDR3 sequence (DNA): TGTGCCAGCAGTTTACCCACCCGGGTGGGCTGGCGCTCCTACGAGCAGTACTTC. This translates into CASSLPTRVGWRSYEQYF.